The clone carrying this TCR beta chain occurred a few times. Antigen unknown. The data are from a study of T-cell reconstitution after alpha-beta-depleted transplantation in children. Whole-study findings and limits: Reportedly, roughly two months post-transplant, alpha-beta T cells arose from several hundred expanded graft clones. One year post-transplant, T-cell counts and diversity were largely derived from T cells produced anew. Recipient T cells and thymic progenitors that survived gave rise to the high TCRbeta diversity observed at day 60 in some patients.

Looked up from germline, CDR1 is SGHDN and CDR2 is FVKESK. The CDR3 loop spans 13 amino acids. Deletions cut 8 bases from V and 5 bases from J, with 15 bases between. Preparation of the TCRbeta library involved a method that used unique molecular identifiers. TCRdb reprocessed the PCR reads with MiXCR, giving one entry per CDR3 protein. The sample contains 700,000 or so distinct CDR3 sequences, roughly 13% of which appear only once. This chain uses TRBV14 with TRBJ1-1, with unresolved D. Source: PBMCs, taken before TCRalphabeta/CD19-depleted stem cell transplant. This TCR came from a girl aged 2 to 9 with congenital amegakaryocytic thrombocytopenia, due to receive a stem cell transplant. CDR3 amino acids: CASDRRMGTEAFF. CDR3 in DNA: TGTGCCAGCGACCGGCGGATGGGGACTGAAGCTTTCTTT.